The rows below give T cell receptor beta chains drawn from one sample of a study of tumor and adjacent non-tumor tissue in lung cancer. MiXCR, run by TCRdb on the multiplex PCR reads, gives a single entry per CDR3 protein. The table records roughly 140,000 distinct CDR3 sequences, about 71% of them present only once. Input material: lung tumor tissue. All receptors come from a man aged 55-75 years with small cell lung cancer. CDR3s include the opening cysteine and the closing phenylalanine or tryptophan. D genes are given only for firm matches. The size of a clone is reported for some rows only, either as once, few or many, or as a class for expanded clones.

TGTGCCAGCAGTTCCCACAAGGGAGGGGCCCACGAGCAGTACTTC,CASSSHKGGAHEQYF,TRBD2,15,TRBJ2-7,once,TRBV6-6
TGTGCCAGCAAGATCACAGATACGCAGTATTTT,CASKITDTQYF,NA,11,TRBJ2-3,NA,TRBV12-3/TRBV12-4
TGTGCCAGCAGTTCCAGACAGGGGGAAAATGAGCAGTTCTTC,CASSSRQGENEQFF,TRBD1,14,TRBJ2-1,many,TRBV12-3/TRBV12-4
TGCAGCGCTGGGACAGACGGGGAGCTGTTTTTT,CSAGTDGELFF,TRBD1,11,TRBJ2-2,NA,TRBV29-1
TGTGCCAGCACTGAAGATGGACTAGCCACCAATGAGAAGTTCTTC,CASTEDGLATNEKFF,TRBD2,15,TRBJ2-1,NA,TRBV6-1
TGCAGCGTTTCACAGGGGGTTCAGAATGAGCGGTTCTTC,CSVSQGVQNERFF,TRBD1,13,TRBJ2-1,NA,TRBV29-1
TGTGCCCGGAGTGGGGCCGTCTTGGGCGAGCAGTACTTC,CARSGAVLGEQYF,NA,13,TRBJ2-7,NA,TRBV30
TGTACCAGCAAGATAGCAGGAGCCCCTATGGAGCGATACTTC,CTSKIAGAPMERYF,NA,14,TRBJ2-7,NA,TRBV6-2/TRBV6-3
TGTGCCAGCAGTTTAGTCCCTGGGATGAGCTCCTACGAGCAGTACTTC,CASSLVPGMSSYEQYF,NA,16,TRBJ2-7,few,TRBV28
TGCAGTGCTAGCCGAATTAGGGGACTCAGGGCAGATACGCACTATTTT,CSASRIRGLRADTHYF,NA,16,TRBJ2-3,NA,TRBV20-1
TGTGCCAGCAGTTTCGGGTCAGGGTCCCAGTCCTACAATGAGCAGTTCTTC,CASSFGSGSQSYNEQFF,NA,17,TRBJ2-1,NA,TRBV12-3/TRBV12-4
TGTACCAGCAGCCCTCGGAGAGTGAACAATGAGCAGTTCTTC,CTSSPRRVNNEQFF,NA,14,TRBJ2-1,NA,TRBV11-3
TGTGCCAGCAGTGATTTGGGAGGGTCCACAGATACGCAGTATTTT,CASSDLGGSTDTQYF,TRBD2,15,TRBJ2-3,many,TRBV6-1
TGTGCCAGCCGGACAGGGGATGGGCAGCCCCAGCATTTT,CASRTGDGQPQHF,TRBD1,13,TRBJ1-5,once,TRBV2
TGTGCCAGCAGCTTAAAAGGTCGGGGAGCTTTCTTT,CASSLKGRGAFF,NA,12,TRBJ1-1,many,TRBV11-2
TGCAGTGCTAAAGCCAGCGGGAGGGGAGAGACCCAGTACTTC,CSAKASGRGETQYF,TRBD2,14,TRBJ2-5,NA,TRBV20-1
TGTGCCAGCAGCTTAGAATCCAGCGGGAGTTACGAGCAGTACTTC,CASSLESSGSYEQYF,TRBD2,15,TRBJ2-7,many,TRBV11-3
TGTGCCAGCAGTTACTCTTCAGAGTACTGTGGCTACACCTTC,CASSYSSEYCGYTF,NA,14,TRBJ1-2,NA,TRBV6-6
TGTGCCAGCAGCTTGAGCAGGGGTGTCGATACGCAGTATTTT,CASSLSRGVDTQYF,NA,14,TRBJ2-3,many,TRBV5-5
TGTGCAGCCAGTTCAGCGGGAGCGAATGAGCAGTTCTTC,CAASSAGANEQFF,TRBD2,13,TRBJ2-1,NA,TRBV24-1
TGTGCCAGCAGCCCGTGGGGTAGCGAGGATGAGCAGTTCTTC,CASSPWGSEDEQFF,NA,14,TRBJ2-1,medium-sized,TRBV14
TGTGCCAGCTCACGGCTGCTACAAGAGACCCAGTACTTC,CASSRLLQETQYF,NA,13,TRBJ2-5,NA,TRBV18
TGCACTGCTAGAGCGTCGCGGACGAACACCGGGGAACTGTTTTTT,CTARASRTNTGELFF,NA,15,TRBJ2-2,once,TRBV20-1
TGCAGTGCCAATACCGGACAGGCAGAGACGGAGACCCACTACTTC,CSANTGQAETETHYF,TRBD1,15,TRBJ2-5,NA,TRBV20-1
TGTGCCAGCAGTTCCCCGAGAGGGCTCGGCGGCGAGCAGTACTTC,CASSSPRGLGGEQYF,NA,15,TRBJ2-7,NA,TRBV6-6
TGCAGTGCTAGACCCCTTGGACATATGAACACTGAAGCTTTCTTT,CSARPLGHMNTEAFF,NA,15,TRBJ1-1,NA,TRBV20-1
TGCAGTGCCCGTTGGGAGACCCAGTACTTC,CSARWETQYF,NA,10,TRBJ2-5,many,TRBV20-1
TGCAGTGCTAGAGATTCGAGTTTATTCGGAGAGACCCAGTACTTC,CSARDSSLFGETQYF,NA,15,TRBJ2-5,many,TRBV20-1
TGCAGTGTAATAGGACGGGTAAGCTCCTACGATGAGCAGTTCTTC,CSVIGRVSSYDEQFF,NA,15,TRBJ2-1,NA,TRBV20-1
TGCAGCGGATCGACAAGGGAGCCGAATGAGCAGTTCTTC,CSGSTREPNEQFF,NA,13,TRBJ2-1,NA,TRBV29-1
TGTGCCAGCGGGACGGATCAAAGCTACACCTTC,CASGTDQSYTF,NA,11,TRBJ1-2,few,TRBV10-3
TGTGCCAGTAGCCTGAATCAGGGGGCGGGAGAGACCCAGTACTTC,CASSLNQGAGETQYF,TRBD1,15,TRBJ2-5,NA,TRBV5-4
TGCAGCGTTGAACCTCCTGAGGGGACAGATACGCAGTATTTT,CSVEPPEGTDTQYF,NA,14,TRBJ2-3,NA,TRBV29-1
TGTACCAGCAGTGAATTCAGGGGAGGGGATCAGCCCCAGTATTTT,CTSSEFRGGDQPQYF,NA,15,TRBJ2-3,NA,TRBV6-1
TGTGCTAGCGGTCAAGGGGGGCTAGCGGTGTTAGGGGAGACCCTGTACTTC,CASGQGGLAVLGETLYF,NA,17,TRBJ2-5,once,TRBV12-5